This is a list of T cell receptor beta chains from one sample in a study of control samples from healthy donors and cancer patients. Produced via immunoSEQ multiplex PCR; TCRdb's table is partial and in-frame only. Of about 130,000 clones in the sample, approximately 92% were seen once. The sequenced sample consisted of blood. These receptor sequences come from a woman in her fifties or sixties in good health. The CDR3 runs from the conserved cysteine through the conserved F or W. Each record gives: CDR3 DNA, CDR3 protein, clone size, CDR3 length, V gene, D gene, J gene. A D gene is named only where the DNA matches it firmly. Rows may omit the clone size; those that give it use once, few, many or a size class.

TGTGCCAGCAGTGCCCGGCAGGGACACAACTATGGCTACACCTTC,CASSARQGHNYGYTF,.,15,TRBV25-1,.,TRBJ1-2
TGCGCCAGCAGTGACTTCGGACAGGGGCGTTCACCCCTCCACTTT,CASSDFGQGRSPLHF,.,15,TRBV10-1,TRBD1,TRBJ1-6
TGTGCCAGCAGCCAAGGAGGGCGTGGCTATGGCTACACCTTC,CASSQGGRGYGYTF,.,14,TRBV28,.,TRBJ1-2
TGTGCCAGCACCGCAGGGGACTATGGCGGAGATACGCAGTATTTT,CASTAGDYGGDTQYF,.,15,TRBV28,.,TRBJ2-3
TGTGCCAGCAGCTTCGCCGGGTCCCAGAGCGGCTACACCTTC,CASSFAGSQSGYTF,.,14,TRBV7-2,.,TRBJ1-2
TGTGCCAGCAGCTCCTTCCGGGACTGGCACAATTCACCCCTCCACTTT,CASSSFRDWHNSPLHF,.,16,TRBV5-6,.,TRBJ1-6
TGTGCCAGCAGGCAACAGGGAACCCAAGAGACCCAGTACTTC,CASRQQGTQETQYF,.,14,TRBV28,.,TRBJ2-5
TGTGCCAGCAGTTCGGCACTAGCGGGGGCCTACGAGCAGTACTTC,CASSSALAGAYEQYF,.,15,TRBV11-2,TRBD2,TRBJ2-7
TGCGCCAGCAGCTTGGGGACAGGCGGCTATGGCTACACCTTC,CASSLGTGGYGYTF,.,14,TRBV5-1,TRBD1,TRBJ1-2
TGTGCCAGCAGTTTACCCGGGAGAGGCGCTGAAGCTTTCTTT,CASSLPGRGAEAFF,.,14,TRBV28,.,TRBJ1-1
TGTGCCAGTAGTATAGCGGGGGCACGGAGCAATCAGCCCCAGCATTTT,CASSIAGARSNQPQHF,.,16,TRBV19,.,TRBJ1-5
TGTGCCAGCAGGAAACCGGGACAGGGCGAAAACTACGAGCAGTACTTC,CASRKPGQGENYEQYF,.,16,TRBV11-2,TRBD1,TRBJ2-7
TGTGCCAGCAGTTTAGTGTTTCTAGCTCCCACAGATACGCAGTATTTT,CASSLVFLAPTDTQYF,.,16,TRBV27,.,TRBJ2-3
TGTGCCAGCAGTGAATGGCTAGCGGGAGGGCCTGACTACGAGCAGTACTTC,CASSEWLAGGPDYEQYF,few,17,TRBV6-1,TRBD2,TRBJ2-7
TGCGCCAGCAGCCCCGTGGGTAGAGCGAACACCGGGGAGCTGTTTTTT,CASSPVGRANTGELFF,.,16,TRBV5-1,.,TRBJ2-2
TGTGCCAGCAGTCCCGAGCTGGGGTCCGGAAATGAAAAACTGTTTTTT,CASSPELGSGNEKLFF,.,16,TRBV5-4,.,TRBJ1-4
TGTGCCAGCAGCCAACCTACGACAGGGATCGGGGAGACCCAGTACTTC,CASSQPTTGIGETQYF,.,16,TRBV3-1/TRBV3-2,TRBD1,TRBJ2-5
TGTGCCAGTAGTTCATCGGGATCGACAGATACGCAGTATTTT,CASSSSGSTDTQYF,once,14,TRBV19,.,TRBJ2-3
TGTGCCAGCAGTGAACCCAGAGGAGGGAGTGGCTACACCTTC,CASSEPRGGSGYTF,.,14,TRBV2,.,TRBJ1-2
TGTGCCAGCAGTTACTGGGGGGAAGAGGGGCTAGAGACCCAGTACTTC,CASSYWGEEGLETQYF,.,16,TRBV6-5,.,TRBJ2-5
TGTGCCAGCAGCTTTTTGGCCGGGGGGGCCGGGGAGCTGTTTTTT,CASSFLAGGAGELFF,.,15,TRBV11-2,TRBD2,TRBJ2-2
TGTGCCAGTAAGGGGGTCGACTCTGGGGCCAACGTCCTGACTTTC,CASKGVDSGANVLTF,.,15,TRBV19,.,TRBJ2-6
TGTGCCAGCAGTTACTCGACAGGGTTCAACTATGGCTACACCTTC,CASSYSTGFNYGYTF,.,15,TRBV6-6,TRBD1,TRBJ1-2
TGTGCTAGCAGCTCTATGGGGGGACCTACGGACTCTGGGGCCAACGTCCTGACTTTC,CASSSMGGPTDSGANVLTF,few,19,TRBV7-7,.,TRBJ2-6
TGTGCCAGCAGCTTAGATCTGGCTAACTATGGCTACACCTTC,CASSLDLANYGYTF,.,14,TRBV7-9,.,TRBJ1-2
TGTGCCAGCTCACCCCCTAACCAAGAGACCCAGTACTTC,CASSPPNQETQYF,.,13,TRBV18,.,TRBJ2-5
TGTGCCGCCGCAGGACAGGGGCTTTACGAGCAGTACTTC,CAAAGQGLYEQYF,.,13,TRBV6-6,TRBD1,TRBJ2-7
TGTGCCAGCACCCAGGGGGCAGCGACTGAAGCTTTCTTT,CASTQGAATEAFF,.,13,TRBV6-5,TRBD1,TRBJ1-1
TGCAGCGTTGAAGAAAGGGGAACTGGAAACACCATATATTTT,CSVEERGTGNTIYF,.,14,TRBV29-1,.,TRBJ1-3
TGTGCCAGCAGTTTGCCTGGGAACACTGAAGCTTTCTTT,CASSLPGNTEAFF,.,13,TRBV28,.,TRBJ1-1
TGCAGCGTCGGGACGGTATCTAACTATGGCTACACCTTC,CSVGTVSNYGYTF,.,13,TRBV29-1,.,TRBJ1-2
TGCAGCGTTGTCTTCGGAGAGACCCAGTACTTC,CSVVFGETQYF,.,11,TRBV29-1,.,TRBJ2-5
TGTGCCAGCAAGGATACCACTGAAGCTTTCTTT,CASKDTTEAFF,.,11,TRBV2,.,TRBJ1-1